This T cell receptor (beta chain) appears in the sequencing data of a study of OX40 agonist ivuxolimab in advanced cancers. V was cut by 4 bases and J by 2 bases, with 9 bases left in between. The CDR3 sequence is 14 residues long. The germline V gene encodes CDR1 MNHEY and CDR2 SVGAGI. Individuals having autoimmune disease history or systemic immunosuppression were not enrolled. Sequencing used immunoSEQ multiplex PCR; TCRdb keeps in-frame clones, though not all of them. Here the sample spans around 60,000 clones, around 90% being singletons. Sequenced here: CD4+ or CD8+ T cells sorted from blood, sampled in a trial of the OX40 agonist ivuxolimab. The sequence came from an adult with an advanced solid tumor such as melanoma, head and neck, liver or kidney cancer. V usage is TRBV6-5 and J usage is TRBJ1-5; no clear D. Written as DNA, the CDR3 is TGTGCCAGCAGTTCCGGATTCGGCAATCAGCCCCAGCATTTT. Its protein is CASSSGFGNQPQHF.